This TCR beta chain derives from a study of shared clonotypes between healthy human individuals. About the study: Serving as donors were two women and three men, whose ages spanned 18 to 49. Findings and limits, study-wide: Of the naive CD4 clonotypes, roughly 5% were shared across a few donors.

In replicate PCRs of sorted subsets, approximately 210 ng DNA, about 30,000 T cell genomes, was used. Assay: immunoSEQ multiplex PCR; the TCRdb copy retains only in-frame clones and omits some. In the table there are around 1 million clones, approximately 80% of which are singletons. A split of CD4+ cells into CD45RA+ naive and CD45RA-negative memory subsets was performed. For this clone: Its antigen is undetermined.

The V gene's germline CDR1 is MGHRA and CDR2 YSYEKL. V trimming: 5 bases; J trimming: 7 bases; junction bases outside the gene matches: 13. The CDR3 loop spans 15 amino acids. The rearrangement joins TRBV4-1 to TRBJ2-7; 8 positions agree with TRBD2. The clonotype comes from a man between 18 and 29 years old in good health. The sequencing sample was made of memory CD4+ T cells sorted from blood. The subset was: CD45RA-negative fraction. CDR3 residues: CASSSLGLAVGEQYF. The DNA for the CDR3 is TGCGCCAGCAGCTCTTTAGGACTAGCAGTGGGTGAGCAGTACTTC.